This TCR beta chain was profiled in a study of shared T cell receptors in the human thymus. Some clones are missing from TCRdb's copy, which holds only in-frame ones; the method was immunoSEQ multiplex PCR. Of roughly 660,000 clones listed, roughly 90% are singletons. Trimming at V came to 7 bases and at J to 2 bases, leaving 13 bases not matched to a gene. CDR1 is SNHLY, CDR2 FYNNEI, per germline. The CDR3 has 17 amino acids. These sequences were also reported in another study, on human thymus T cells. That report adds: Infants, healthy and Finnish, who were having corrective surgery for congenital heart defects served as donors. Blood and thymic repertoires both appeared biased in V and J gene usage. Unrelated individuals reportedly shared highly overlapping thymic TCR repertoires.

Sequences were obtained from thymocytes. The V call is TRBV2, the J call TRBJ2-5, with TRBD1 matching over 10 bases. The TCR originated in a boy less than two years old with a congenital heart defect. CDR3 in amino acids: CASTEGTGDGRQETQYF. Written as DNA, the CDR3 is TGTGCCAGCACCGAGGGGACAGGGGATGGACGACAAGAGACCCAGTACTTC.